Listed here is a single T cell receptor beta chain. The data are from a study of T-cell reconstitution after alpha-beta-depleted transplantation in children. Preparation of the TCRbeta library involved a method that used unique molecular identifiers. TCRdb analysed the PCR reads with MiXCR anew, one entry per CDR3 protein. Of about 610,000 distinct CDR3 sequences listed, more than 9% are singletons. Trimming took 7 bases from V and 4 from J; bases not matched to a gene: 13. The CDR3 extends over 19 amino acids. The germline V gene has CDR1 KGHDR and CDR2 SFDVKD. Sequenced here: PBMCs from the stem cell graft donor, sampled from the stem cell graft. The V call is TRBV24-1, the J call TRBJ2-1; the match to TRBD2 covers 15 bases. The clonotype comes from a human donor who donated a stem cell graft to a child with acute myeloid leukemia. In DNA, the CDR3 is TGTGCCACCAGGCCCGGGACTAGCGGGAGGTTGGGGGGGTACAATGAGCAGTTCTTC. It translates to CATRPGTSGRLGGYNEQFF.